This T cell receptor (beta chain) was captured in a study of cytomegalovirus exposure and HLA in healthy donors. To note about this clone: Antigen specificity is unknown.

V lost 6 bases to trimming and J lost 1 base, with 7 bases between them. Germline values: CDR1 MNHEY, CDR2 SVGAGI. This CDR3 comprises 13 residues. Study-level points and caveats: Earlier findings revealed that most TCR beta V segments proved productive either about 87% or about 30% of the time.

The PCR contained 60 Vbeta and 13 Jbeta primers. Generated by immunoSEQ multiplex PCR, the TCRdb table keeps only in-frame clones and is missing some. The repertoire holds about 200,000 clones, with around 83% as singletons. Each donor was nominally healthy when sampled (though unrecorded immune exposures were likely). This clonotype originated in a woman aged 40-49 years in good health and CMV-seronegative. The rearrangement uses TRBV6-5 and TRBJ1-5; D is ambiguous. The specimen was PBMCs. The CDR3 nucleotides are TGTGCCAGCAGCAGAAGAAGCAATCAGCCCCAGCATTTT. Encoded protein: CASSRRSNQPQHF.